The text below deals with one TCR beta chain. A read error may produce the germline difference seen at one junction end. TCR beta CDR3 regions were amplified from RNA transcripts. The TCR CDR3 first-round RT-PCR relied on the HTBI primer set. TCRdb ran MiXCR on the multiplex PCR reads and lists one entry per CDR3 protein. The sample has approximately 510,000 distinct CDR3 sequences; 35% to 50% are singletons. The sample belongs to a study of T cells in Graves' hyperthyroidism and ophthalmopathy. This CDR3 is built from 15 residues. CDR1 SEHNR and CDR2 FQNEAQ come from the germline V gene (reference sequence).

This receptor was taken from an adult woman with Graves' disease, either hyperthyroidism or ophthalmopathy (not recorded which). The sequenced sample consisted of peripheral blood or thyroid tissue (not recorded which). The gene calls are TRBV7-9 and TRBJ1-5; D remains unclear. The CDR3 DNA reads TGCGCCAGCAGCCAAAGGGTCTCGCGCAATCAGCCCCAGCATTTT. Translating gives CASSQRVSRNQPQHF.